These 23 T cell receptor beta chains share one sample of origin, sequenced in a study of blood T cells in healthy people across ages. The use of a sample-barcoded 5' primer and a J-beta primer mix characterized a second PCR of about 7 to 12 cycles. TCRdb called the 5' RACE reads again in MiXCR, with one record for every CDR3 protein. The data contain around 1.1 million distinct CDR3 sequences, more than 30% of them singletons. Material for sequencing was blood. Receptors were obtained from a man in his late teens or twenties in good health.

The table lists this clonotype with many counts. J is TRBJ2-1 and V is TRBV9, with D unclear. CDR1 is SGDLS and CDR2 is YYNGEE in the germline V gene. This CDR3 comprises 14 residues. Trimming shortened V by 0 bases and J by 6 bases, and 10 bases separated the two germline ends. The CDR3 loop reads CASSVALQVNEQFF. The CDR3 coding sequence is TGTGCCAGCAGCGTAGCTCTCCAGGTCAATGAGCAGTTCTTC. The full variable domain, rest sourced from reference TRBV9 and TRBJ2-1, is DSGVTQTPKHLITATGQRVTLRCSPRSGDLSVYWYQQSLDQGLQFLIQYYNGEERAKGNILERFSAQQFPDLHSELNLSSLELGDSALYFCASSVALQVNEQFFGPGTRLTVL.

The rearrangement joins TRBV6-5 to TRBJ1-5; no clear D. The ends were cut back, 7 bases at V and 3 bases at J, with 13 bases in the middle. Germline V gene sequence: CDR1 MNHEY, CDR2 SVGAGI. The CDR3 has 14 residues. The CDR3 is CASTAAGNNQPQHF. CDR3 coding DNA: TGTGCCAGCACCGCCGCCGGAAACAATCAGCCCCAGCATTTT.

This clonotype was detected a few times. This chain links TRBV11-2 with TRBJ2-5, with 14 bases lining up with TRBD2. The germline V gene encodes CDR1 SGHAT and CDR2 FQNNGV. The CDR3 sequence is 17 residues long. Germline trimming cut 1 base from V and 4 bases from J; bases unmatched to any gene: 5. CDR3: CASSLVGLAGDRETQYF. DNA of the CDR3: TGTGCCAGCAGCTTAGTGGGACTAGCGGGGGATAGAGAGACCCAGTACTTC.

The chain links TRBV9 to TRBJ1-4, with D unresolved. The ends were cut back, 1 base at V and 8 bases at J, with 9 bases in the middle. The CDR3 has 13 residues. Germline-derived CDR1 and CDR2 are SGDLS and YYNGEE. The CDR3 sequence is CASSVRLGEKLFF. In nucleotides, the CDR3 is TGTGCCAGCAGCGTACGCCTCGGGGAAAAACTGTTTTTT.

Only a few counts were recorded for this clonotype. This chain links TRBV9 with TRBJ2-1; the match to TRBD2 covers 11 bases. This CDR3 region has 17 residues. The V segment lost 2 bases and the J segment 6 bases; nucleotides outside the gene matches: 10. Germline values: CDR1 SGDLS, CDR2 YYNGEE. CDR3 DNA: TGTGCCAGCAGCGTCAGTCCCGGGACTAGCGGTGGCAATGAGCAGTTCTTC. Protein product: CASSVSPGTSGGNEQFF.

With regard to this clonotype: Germline is not matched at one junction end, which may reflect a read error. The CDR3 sequence: CACRRQGIYGYTF. The CDR3 DNA sequence: TGTGCCTGCAGGAGACAGGGGATCTATGGCTACACCTTC. The chain couples TRBV6-5 to TRBJ1-2; TRBD1 matches 8 bases. From germline, CDR1 is MNHEY and CDR2 SVGAGI. The CDR3 totals 13 residues.

This clonotype was found a few times. The V gene is TRBV9, the J gene TRBJ2-7; 7 bases fit TRBD1. Germline values: CDR1 SGDLS, CDR2 YYNGEE. This CDR3 region has 16 residues. V lost 2 bases and J lost 2; bases outside the gene matches: 10. CDR3 region: CASSVTPGTATYEQYF. The CDR3 DNA reads as TGTGCCAGCAGCGTCACCCCGGGGACAGCTACCTACGAGCAGTACTTC.

This clonotype was counted only a few times. The gene calls are TRBV10-3 and TRBJ1-2; D call uncertain. V was cut by 3 bases and J by 1 base, with 9 bases left in between. Germline V gives CDR1 ENHRY, CDR2 SYGVKD. CDR3 size: 14 residues. The CDR3 DNA sequence: TGTGCCATCAGTGACGCAGGCCTTAACTATGGCTACACCTTC. Its translation: CAISDAGLNYGYTF.

The V gene is TRBV20-1, the J gene TRBJ2-2; no clear D. The CDR3 contains 12 residues. Germline V gene data show CDR1 as DFQATT and CDR2 as SNEGSKA (reference sequence). The V end lost 7 bases, the J end lost 5 bases, and 11 bases lay between the germline ends. The CDR3 nucleotides read TGCAGTGTTCTAGATACAACCGGGGAGCTGTTTTTT. Translating it yields CSVLDTTGELFF.

V and J are TRBV20-1 and TRBJ1-4; D ambiguous. This CDR3 spans 13 amino acids. Germline V CDR1 and CDR2: DFQATT, SNEGSKA (reference sequence). The V gene lost 1 base and the J gene lost 8 bases, with 11 bases spanning the gap. The CDR3 nucleotides read TGCAGTGCTAGAGTGGAGAGGGAGGAAAAACTGTTTTTT. Its protein is CSARVEREEKLFF.

With regard to this clonotype: A read error may account for a junction end that differs from germline. The chain carries TRBV5-1 and TRBJ1-4; 9 nucleotides match TRBD1. The CDR3 covers 16 residues. Per germline, CDR1 SGHRS and CDR2 YFSETQ. In nucleotides, the CDR3 is TGTGCCAGCAGTCTGCGACAGGGGGCAACTAATGAAAAACTGTTTTTT. Protein sequence: CASSLRQGATNEKLFF.

This chain joins TRBV10-3 and TRBJ2-1; D gene ambiguous. Deletions cut 6 bases from V and 7 bases from J, with 16 bases between. Looked up from germline, CDR1 is ENHRY and CDR2 is SYGVKD. There are 14 residues in the CDR3. The CDR3 DNA is TGTGCCATCAGCCTTGGGGAAGAGGTAAATGAGCAGTTCTTC. It encodes CAISLGEEVNEQFF.

The rearrangement joins TRBV29-1 to TRBJ1-1; no reliable D call. Germline V CDR1 and CDR2: SQVTM, ANQGSEA. V lost 1 base and J lost 5, with 11 bases in between. The CDR3 loop spans 13 amino acids. The DNA of the CDR3 is TGCAGCGTTGAAGGGGGATCAGCGACTGAAGCTTTCTTT. Protein product: CSVEGGSATEAFF.

As for this clonotype: One junction end does not reproduce the germline sequence, and a read error may be involved. This chain links TRBV29-1 with TRBJ1-4; D is perhaps TRBD1 (5 bases). Germline V gives CDR1 SQVTM, CDR2 ANQGSEA. The CDR3 covers 14 residues. CDR3 DNA: TGCAGCGTTGCCTTGCGGGACCTTAATGAAAAACTGTCTTTT. This gives the protein CSVALRDLNEKLSF.

On this clonotype: A read error may account for a junction end that differs from germline. This CDR3 is CASSFGTSLGITDAQYF. The CDR3 DNA follows: TGTGCCAGCAGCTTCGGCACTAGTTTGGGCATCACAGATGCGCAGTATTTT. This chain uses TRBV7-9 with TRBJ2-3; D might be TRBD2 (5 bases). CDR3 length: 17 amino acids. The V gene's germline CDR1 is SEHNR and CDR2 FQNEAQ (reference sequence).

This clonotype showed up just a few times. This chain uses TRBV20-1 with TRBJ1-4, with TRBD1 as a possible D gene (6 bases). Between the trimmed V and J ends, which lost 6 bases and 8 bases, there was a span of 19 bases. The germline gives CDR1 DFQATT, CDR2 SNEGSKA (reference sequence). The CDR3 consists of 14 residues. The CDR3 here is CSAKAVQGKEKLFF. The DNA for the CDR3 is TGCAGTGCAAAGGCGGTACAGGGAAAAGAAAAACTGTTTTTT.

This clonotype has more than one count but fewer than ten. V usage is TRBV20-1 and J usage is TRBJ1-2; 7 bases agree with TRBD1. V dropped 5 bases and J dropped 8; count of bases not matched to a gene: 14. Germline CDR1 DFQATT, CDR2 SNEGSKA (reference sequence). The CDR3 consists of 14 residues. The CDR3 reads CSAARSLGQTGYTF. The DNA for the CDR3 is TGCAGTGCTGCTAGGAGCTTGGGACAGACGGGCTACACCTTC.

DNA of the CDR3: TGTGCCAGCAGTGAAGAGGGGGGAAAAGGCACTGAAGCTTTCTTT. It encodes CASSEEGGKGTEAFF. V usage is TRBV2 and J usage is TRBJ1-1; possibly TRBD1 for D (6 bases). CDR3 length: 15 amino acids. Looked up from germline, CDR1 is SNHLY and CDR2 is FYNNEI. The ends were cut back, 1 base at V and 4 bases at J, with 13 bases in the middle.

In its sample, this clonotype was seen a few times. The chain uses TRBV7-9 and TRBJ1-2; 7 bases match TRBD1. This CDR3 contains 14 residues. J was trimmed by 8 bases and V by 8 bases; bases with no gene match: 14. Germline values: CDR1 SEHNR, CDR2 FQNEAQ (reference sequence). In DNA form, the CDR3 reads TGTGCCAGCGTCTTAGGACAGGACTTTGAAGGCTACACCTTC. Its protein product is CASVLGQDFEGYTF.

The V and J genes are TRBV20-1 and TRBJ2-3; D gene unclear. Germline loops: CDR1 DFQATT, CDR2 SNEGSKA (reference sequence). V was pared by 3 bases and J by 5 bases, with 6 bases between. The CDR3 has 11 amino acids. CDR3 DNA sequence: TGCAGTGCTAGCCCCGGAGATACGCAGTATTTT. Protein sequence: CSASPGDTQYF.

This clonotype was found a few times. V is TRBV12-3 or TRBV12-4 and J is TRBJ2-3; TRBD2 aligns across 8 bases. The CDR3 spans 22 residues. Losses at the gene ends were 6 bases for V and 3 bases for J; bases not matched to a gene: 29. The CDR3 sequence is CASSLGTRLRGAPHTVTDTQYF. The CDR3, as DNA: TGTGCCAGCAGCCTCGGGACTAGACTAAGAGGGGCCCCCCACACAGTTACAGATACGCAGTATTTT.

This clonotype was found a few times. The chain joins TRBV29-1 to TRBJ1-2, with 7 bases that match TRBD1. With V trimmed by 6 bases and J by 8 bases, 9 bases remained unmatched. Germline V gene sequence: CDR1 SQVTM, CDR2 ANQGSEA. This CDR3 comprises 12 residues. Written as DNA, the CDR3 is TGCAGCGTCCTAAATGACAGGGCGGGCTACACCTTC. Translating gives CSVLNDRAGYTF.

This chain connects TRBV18 to TRBJ2-1; D not certain. The V gene's germline CDR1 is KGHSH and CDR2 LQKENI. Trimming removed 0 bases at V and 10 bases at J, with 10 bases between. This CDR3 is built from 13 residues. The CDR3 here is CASSPPSSPEQFF. Here the CDR3 DNA reads TGTGCCAGCTCACCACCTTCCAGCCCAGAGCAGTTCTTC.